This record concerns one TCR beta chain sequence. As yet, its antigen is unknown. Only in-frame clones appear in the TCRdb table, and some are missing; sequencing was by immunoSEQ multiplex PCR. The table records 2,500 to 3,500 clones, about 69% of them present only once. From germline, CDR1 is WNHNN and CDR2 SYGVQD (reference sequence). The CDR3 sequence is 14 residues long. Trimming stripped 3 bases from V and 4 bases from J, with 13 bases between. This sample is part of a study of CD8 T cell repertoires and HIV-1 epitope variants. Study at large: An uncultured baseline aliquot held 1M T cells.

The study's findings and limits: Only beta chains were identified, marking proliferation to antigen, not function. No clonotypes responded to the TAALDMSHF plasma variant; a few recognized KF9, one HW9.

The chain couples TRBV10-1 to TRBJ2-7; D not resolved. The TCR sequence derives from a male donor with HIV. Sequenced sample: cultured CD8+ T cells derived from PBMCs. DNA of the CDR3: TGCGCCAGCAGTGAAGGACCAAGGGCTTACGAGCAGTACTTC. Protein: CASSEGPRAYEQYF.